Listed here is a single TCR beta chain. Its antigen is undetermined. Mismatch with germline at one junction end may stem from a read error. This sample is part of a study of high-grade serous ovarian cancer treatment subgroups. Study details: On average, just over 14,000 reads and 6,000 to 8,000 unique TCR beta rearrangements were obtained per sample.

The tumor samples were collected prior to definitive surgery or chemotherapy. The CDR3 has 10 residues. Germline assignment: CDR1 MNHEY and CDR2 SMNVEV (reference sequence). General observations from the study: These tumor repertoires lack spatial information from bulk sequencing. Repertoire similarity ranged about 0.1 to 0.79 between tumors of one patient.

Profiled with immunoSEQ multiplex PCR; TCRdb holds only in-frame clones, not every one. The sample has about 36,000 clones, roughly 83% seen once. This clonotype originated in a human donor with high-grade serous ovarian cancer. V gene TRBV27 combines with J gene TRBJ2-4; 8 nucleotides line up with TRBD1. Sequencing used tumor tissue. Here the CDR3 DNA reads TGTGCCAGCAGTCCTCGGACAGGGCGGTTC. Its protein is CASSPRTGRF.